This T cell receptor (beta chain) was documented in a study of lymphopenia after photon versus proton radiotherapy. Measured with immunoSEQ multiplex PCR; TCRdb has only the in-frame clones, and not every one. The table includes some 42,000 clones, about 83% detected once. Study-level findings and limits: Survival link was tested only in deceased patients; proton benefit remains a possibility.

About this clone itself: Its matching antigen is unknown. This CDR3 is also generated by other DNA sequences in the sample.

This sequence was found in a woman in her sixties or seventies with pancreatic cancer. The starting material was peripheral blood, obtained from a patient treated with proton-based radiotherapy.

CDR3 DNA sequence: TGCGCCAGCAGCTTGGTGGGACAGCAAGAGACCCAGTACTTC. It specifies CASSLVGQQETQYF. V and J are TRBV5-1 and TRBJ2-5, with 7 bases lining up with TRBD1. The CDR3 runs 14 residues. Germline-derived CDR1 and CDR2 are SGHRS and YFSETQ. Germline trimming cut 0 bases from V and 2 bases from J; bases unmatched to any gene: 1.